Shown below are 21 T cell receptor beta chains from a single sample sequenced in a study of T-cell reconstitution after alpha-beta-depleted transplantation in children. Construction of the TCRbeta library involved unique molecular identifiers. TCRdb called the PCR reads again in MiXCR, with one record for every CDR3 protein. The data show fewer than 350,000 distinct CDR3 sequences, approximately 10% seen once. Source: peripheral blood, taken 180 days after TCRalphabeta/CD19-depleted stem cell transplant. The receptors here all came from a male patient aged 2-15 years who had a stem cell transplant for chronic granulomatous disease, so the T cells may come from the graft donor.

This clonotype was found once. A read error may explain this, as a much larger clone is one base away. The chain couples TRBV18 to TRBJ1-1, with D possibly TRBD1 on 5 matching bases. The germline V gene encodes CDR1 KGHSH and CDR2 LQKENI. The V end lost 7 bases, the J end lost 2 bases, and 14 bases lay between the germline ends. This CDR3 has 14 residues. In nucleotides, the CDR3 is TGTGCCAGCTTACGGAGTAGGGGTAACACTGAAGCTTTCTTT. As protein: CASLRSRGNTEAFF.

The table lists this clonotype with many counts. This chain links TRBV7-6 with TRBJ2-5; TRBD2 agrees at 7 bases. Germline V CDR1 and CDR2: SGHVS, FNYEAQ. Trimming cost V 5 bases and J 5 bases; bases outside gene matches: 5. The CDR3 has 13 residues. The CDR3, as DNA: TGTGCCAGCAGCCAGCGGGGTTGGGAGACCCAGTACTTC. Amino acids: CASSQRGWETQYF.

In this sample, this clonotype turned up many times. This chain joins TRBV29-1 and TRBJ2-7; D not certain. The CDR3 has 12 residues. V dropped 1 base and J dropped 6 bases, with 10 bases sitting between them. CDR1 and CDR2 from the germline V gene are SQVTM and ANQGSEA. The CDR3 sequence is CSVEGDTTEQYF. DNA for the CDR3: TGCAGCGTTGAAGGTGATACAACCGAGCAGTACTTC.

This clonotype was counted ten times or more. The chain uses TRBV11-2 and TRBJ2-1, with D possibly matching TRBD2 (5 bases). Germline V gene lookup returns CDR1 SGHAT and CDR2 FQNNGV. This CDR3 contains 19 residues. V gave up 5 bases and J gave up 0 bases, with 23 bases separating them. CDR3 protein: CASSPLPGILVSSYNEQFF. CDR3 DNA: TGTGCCAGCAGCCCACTTCCGGGAATTCTAGTGAGCTCCTACAATGAGCAGTTCTTC.

The V call is TRBV5-4, the J call TRBJ2-7; a possible D gene is TRBD2 (6 bases). V was pared by 2 bases and J by 5 bases, with 14 bases between. In germline, CDR1 is SGHNT, CDR2 YYREEE (reference sequence). This CDR3 is 14 amino acids long. CDR3 amino acids: CASSFVGSIHEQYF. The CDR3 DNA sequence: TGTGCCAGCAGCTTCGTCGGGAGTATCCACGAGCAGTACTTC.

This clonotype was observed at least ten times. The rearrangement links TRBV27 to TRBJ2-2, with 8 bases matching TRBD1. This CDR3 is built from 15 residues. Germline CDR1 reads MNHEY; CDR2 reads SMNVEV (reference sequence). V was clipped by 4 bases and J by 3 bases; unmatched bases: 4. As DNA, the CDR3 is TGTGCCAGCAGTTCCGACAGGGGATACACCGGGGAGCTGTTTTTT. It codes for CASSSDRGYTGELFF.

This clonotype was seen ten or more times. The genes are TRBV18 and TRBJ2-7; 12 bases are a match to TRBD1. The CDR3 covers 13 residues. The J segment lost 8 bases and the V segment lost 4 bases, leaving 3 bases of the junction unmatched. From germline, CDR1 is KGHSH and CDR2 LQKENI. CDR3 bases: TGTGCCAGCTCACAAGGGACAGGGGGCAAGCAGTACTTC. This encodes CASSQGTGGKQYF.

A remark on this clonotype: Since a much larger clone is just one base distant, this may be a read error. V gene TRBV6-1 combines with J gene TRBJ2-3; tentatively, D is TRBD2 (6 bases). Germline CDR1 MNHNS, CDR2 SASEGT. CDR3 size: 14 residues. V was trimmed by 7 bases and J by 2 bases, leaving 13 bases between them. CDR3 bases: TGTGCCAGCAAGGGAGGCAAGCACACAGATACGCAGTATTTT. Its translation is CASKGGKHTDTQYF.

This clonotype was recorded at least ten times. This chain connects TRBV9 to TRBJ2-1; maybe TRBD2 (5 bases). The germline V gene encodes CDR1 SGDLS and CDR2 YYNGEE. The germline V and J ends were trimmed by 2 bases and 5 bases, with 14 bases remaining between them. This CDR3 is built from 15 residues. The CDR3 here is CASSVRTETHNEQFF. DNA of the CDR3: TGTGCCAGCAGCGTCAGGACTGAGACCCACAATGAGCAGTTCTTC. Complete variable domain (other parts from reference TRBV9 and TRBJ2-1): DSGVTQTPKHLITATGQRVTLRCSPRSGDLSVYWYQQSLDQGLQFLIQYYNGEERAKGNILERFSAQQFPDLHSELNLSSLELGDSALYFCASSVRTETHNEQFFGPGTRLTVL.

This clonotype has a handful of counts. The chain's CDR3 is CASRNHGGVSGANVLTF. As DNA, the CDR3 is TGTGCCAGCAGAAACCATGGGGGGGTCTCTGGGGCCAACGTCCTGACTTTC. The chain couples TRBV28 to TRBJ2-6; the match to TRBD2 covers 7 bases. The trim removed 6 bases at V and 0 bases at J, leaving 8 bases unmatched. The CDR3 totals 17 residues. The germline V gene has CDR1 MDHEN and CDR2 SYDVKM. The full variable domain, its missing parts supplied by reference TRBV28 and TRBJ2-6, is DVKVTQSSRYLVKRTGEKVFLECVQDMDHENMFWYRQDPGLGLRLIYFSYDVKMKEKGDIPEGYSVSREKKERFSLILESASTNQTSMYLCASRNHGGVSGANVLTFGAGSRLTVL.

This clonotype was recorded many times. The gene calls are TRBV16 and TRBJ1-3, with D perhaps TRBD1 (5 bases). Between the trimmed V and J ends, which lost 1 base and 0 bases, there was a span of 10 bases. There are 16 residues in the CDR3. Germline assignment: CDR1 KGHSY and CDR2 FQNENV. CDR3 DNA sequence: TGTGCCAGCAGCCAATGGCAGGGCCCCTCTGGAAACACCATATATTTT. This translates into CASSQWQGPSGNTIYF.

At least ten counts were recorded for this clonotype. The rearrangement links TRBV20-1 to TRBJ1-5; D uncertain. Trimming took off 4 bases at V and 7 bases at J, with 14 bases between the two ends. Germline CDR1 is DFQATT and CDR2 is SNEGSKA (reference sequence). The CDR3 extends over 13 amino acids. As DNA, the CDR3 is TGCAGTGCTAACCCGGGCGGCGAGCAGCCCCAGCATTTT. Translating gives CSANPGGEQPQHF.

This clonotype was observed at least ten times. The chain is built from TRBV2 and TRBJ2-5; perhaps TRBD1 as D (5 bases). Germline CDR1 reads SNHLY; CDR2 reads FYNNEI. V was cut by 7 bases and J by 4 bases, with 19 bases left in between. This CDR3 is built from 15 residues. CDR3 protein: CASTGRGAGTETQYF. The CDR3 DNA reads as TGTGCCAGCACAGGAAGGGGCGCAGGCACAGAGACCCAGTACTTC.

This clonotype was counted ten times or more. The chain joins TRBV7-9 to TRBJ1-3, with TRBD1 as a possible D gene (5 bases). This CDR3 is 17 amino acids long. Trimming removed 2 bases from V and 0 bases from J, with 14 bases in between. Germline loops: CDR1 SEHNR, CDR2 FQNEAQ (reference sequence). CDR3 nucleotides: TGTGCCAGCAGCTTACAGCAGGGAGTAATCTCTGGAAACACCATATATTTT. Translating gives CASSLQQGVISGNTIYF.

This clonotype was detected many times. The chain carries TRBV27 and TRBJ2-3, with TRBD2 as a possible D gene (6 bases). Germline CDR1 is MNHEY and CDR2 is SMNVEV (reference sequence). V lost 5 bases to trimming and J lost 3 bases, with 12 bases between them. The CDR3 consists of 14 residues. The CDR3 DNA is TGTGCCAGCAGTGGGGGACTGCCGACAGATACGCAGTATTTT. It is translated as CASSGGLPTDTQYF.

In its sample, this clonotype was seen many times. The rearrangement uses TRBV5-1 and TRBJ1-1; possible D gene TRBD1, 5 bases. V lost 5 bases and J lost 1, with 18 bases in between. Germline V gives CDR1 SGHRS, CDR2 YFSETQ. The CDR3 length is 16 residues. In DNA, the CDR3 is TGCGCCAGCAGGTTCGTACAGGACGTGAGGAACACTGAAGCTTTCTTT. It is translated as CASRFVQDVRNTEAFF.

As regards this clonotype: A read error may explain this, as a much larger clone is one base away. The genes are TRBV6-1 and TRBJ2-7, with D tentatively TRBD2 (5 bases). Germline V lookup: CDR1 MNHNS, CDR2 SASEGT. V lost 5 bases and J lost 4, with 15 bases in between. This CDR3 has 14 amino acids. CDR3 bases: TGTGCCAGCAGTCCGGGGTCTATTTTTTACGAGCAGTACTTC. Amino acids: CASSPGSIFYEQYF.

In regard to this clonotype: Given a much more abundant clone one base away, this may be a read error. The chain is built from TRBV20-1 and TRBJ2-1; D gene uncertain. Germline CDR1 DFQATT, CDR2 SNEGSKA (reference sequence). The CDR3 sequence is 16 residues long. Trimming stripped 6 bases from V and 6 bases from J, with 24 bases between. The CDR3 DNA follows: TGCAGTGCCCCCCGGCAGGAGACCCGCATGATCAATGAGCAGTTCTTC. It specifies CSAPRQETRMINEQFF.

This clonotype has at least ten counts. The rearrangement uses TRBV20-1 and TRBJ2-5, with D perhaps assigned TRBD1 or TRBD2 (6 bases each). Germline values: CDR1 DFQATT, CDR2 SNEGSKA (reference sequence). CDR3 length equals 14 residues. The V end was cut by 1 base, the J end by 5 bases, with 14 bases between. In nucleotides, the CDR3 is TGCAGTGCTAGAGTGGGGGGCAGGGCGGAGACCCAGTACTTC. The encoded protein is CSARVGGRAETQYF.

Concerning this clonotype: A junction boundary mismatches the germline segment, possibly from a read error. The chain recombines TRBV9 with TRBJ2-5; 11 positions agree with TRBD2. The CDR3 has 16 residues. Germline CDR1 reads SGDLS; CDR2 reads YYNGEE. CDR3 protein: CTSSVGSGGAWETQYF. Written as DNA, the CDR3 is TGTACCAGCAGCGTAGGTAGCGGGGGGGCCTGGGAGACCCAGTACTTC.

This clonotype was counted ten times or more. The chain is built from TRBV20-1 and TRBJ2-1; 9 bases align to TRBD2. CDR1 is DFQATT and CDR2 is SNEGSKA in the germline V gene (reference sequence). The length of the CDR3 is 14 residues. The V segment lost 3 bases and the J segment 6 bases; nucleotides outside the gene matches: 6. CDR3 residues: CSARISGSVNEQFF. DNA for the CDR3: TGCAGTGCTAGGATTAGCGGGAGTGTCAATGAGCAGTTCTTC.